A single sample gave rise to the 11 T cell receptor beta chains below, sequenced in a study of early T cells in non-severe SARS-CoV-2 infection. TCRdb analysed the 5' RACE reads with MiXCR anew, one entry per CDR3 protein. The sample consists of fewer than 55,000 distinct CDR3 sequences, more than 9% of them appearing once. Sequencing was done on a sample of whole blood. Receptor source: an adult who was a healthcare worker with PCR-confirmed SARS-CoV-2 infection or an uninfected control (not recorded which).

This clonotype was detected only a few times. This chain connects TRBV10-3 to TRBJ2-3, with 9 positions matching TRBD1. Germline CDR1 reads ENHRY; CDR2 reads SYGVKD. V shed 6 bases, J shed 3 bases, and the junction held 7 bases outside the gene matches. The CDR3 is made up of 15 amino acids. This chain's CDR3 is CAIRNRGPVTDTQYF. The CDR3 DNA follows: TGTGCCATCAGGAACAGGGGGCCGGTGACAGATACGCAGTATTTT.

This clonotype was observed a handful of times. The chain is built from TRBV12-3 or TRBV12-4 and TRBJ1-6, with D perhaps TRBD1 (6 bases). There are 13 residues in the CDR3. The V gene lost 5 bases and the J gene lost 7 bases, with 9 bases spanning the gap. Written as DNA, the CDR3 is TGTGCCAGCAGTCAGGGGCAGAATTCACCCCTCCACTTT. Its protein product is CASSQGQNSPLHF.

The table lists this clonotype with many counts. The CDR3 coding sequence is TGCAGTGCTAGCACAGGTCGTTCCTACAATGAGCAGTTCTTC. Translated: CSASTGRSYNEQFF. The rearrangement links TRBV20-1 to TRBJ2-1, with D perhaps TRBD1 (5 bases). Germline V gene data show CDR1 as DFQATT and CDR2 as SNEGSKA (reference sequence). The CDR3 has 14 residues. V lost 3 bases, J lost 1 base, and 10 bases lay in between.

This chain links TRBV20-1 with TRBJ2-7; 10 bases agree with TRBD2. There are 13 residues in the CDR3. Losses at the gene ends were 4 bases for V and 3 bases for J; bases not matched to a gene: 3. The germline V gene has CDR1 DFQATT and CDR2 SNEGSKA (reference sequence). The CDR3 bases are TGCAGTGCTAATAGCGGGGGGAACTACGAGCAGTACTTC. Protein sequence: CSANSGGNYEQYF.

This clonotype was counted many times. The chain combines TRBV2 with TRBJ2-7, with TRBD1 matching over 8 bases. The V gene's germline CDR1 is SNHLY and CDR2 FYNNEI. CDR3 length: 15 amino acids. Germline trimming cut 6 bases from V and 1 base from J; bases unmatched to any gene: 8. CDR3 in DNA: TGTGCCAGCAGAGTAGACAGGGGAGGTTCCTACGAGCAGTACTTC. Translation gives CASRVDRGGSYEQYF.

This clonotype was observed at least ten times. The V and J genes are TRBV29-1 and TRBJ1-2, with D unresolved. Trimming pared 2 bases from V and 4 bases from J, leaving 5 bases between. This CDR3 is 11 amino acids long. Germline-derived CDR1 and CDR2 are SQVTM and ANQGSEA. The CDR3 DNA reads TGCAGCGTTGAATTCAGCTATGGCTACACCTTC. Translation: CSVEFSYGYTF.

This clonotype was seen a few times. This chain joins TRBV2 and TRBJ1-2, with D unclear. Trimming removed 6 bases at V and 2 bases at J, with 10 bases between. Germline V gives CDR1 SNHLY, CDR2 FYNNEI. The CDR3 is 13 amino acids. The CDR3 DNA follows: TGTGCCAGCAGCTCGGGAATGAACTATGGCTACACCTTC. It yields the protein CASSSGMNYGYTF.

This clonotype has ten or more counts. The chain combines TRBV24-1 with TRBJ2-5, with D possibly TRBD1 on 6 matching bases. The CDR3 spans 16 residues. V lost 4 bases and J lost 2, with 16 bases in between. Germline V gene data show CDR1 as KGHDR and CDR2 as SFDVKD. CDR3 DNA: TGTGCCACCAGTGAGCCAGGGGATACCCTTCAAGAGACCCAGTACTTC. Translated, it gives CATSEPGDTLQETQYF.

Many counts were recorded for this clonotype. J is TRBJ1-1 and V is TRBV5-1; D gene uncertain. This CDR3 region has 14 residues. V was trimmed by 1 base and J by 1 base, leaving 8 bases between them. Germline V gene sequence: CDR1 SGHRS, CDR2 YFSETQ. The CDR3 sequence is CASSLLGRNTEAFF. DNA for the CDR3: TGCGCCAGCAGCTTGTTGGGCAGGAACACTGAAGCTTTCTTT. The full variable domain, its missing parts supplied by reference TRBV5-1 and TRBJ1-1, is KAGVTQTPRYLIKTRGQQVTLSCSPISGHRSVSWYQQTPGQGLQFLFEYFSETQRNKGNFPGRFSGRQFSNSRSEMNVSTLELGDSALYLCASSLLGRNTEAFFGQGTRLTVV.

Many counts were recorded for this clonotype. The genes are TRBV10-3 and TRBJ1-2; 7 bases line up with TRBD1. Germline loops: CDR1 ENHRY, CDR2 SYGVKD. This CDR3 spans 14 amino acids. V shed 8 bases and J 0 bases; nucleotides not matched to a gene: 6. CDR3 coding DNA: TGTGCCATCCACCCGGGACAGACTAACTATGGCTACACCTTC. Protein product: CAIHPGQTNYGYTF.

This clonotype was observed a handful of times. The V call is TRBV5-1, the J call TRBJ2-7, with D perhaps matching TRBD1 (6 bases). The CDR3 has 15 amino acids. CDR1 and CDR2 (germline): SGHRS, YFSETQ. The V end was cut by 1 base, the J end by 2 bases, with 13 bases between. CDR3 DNA: TGCGCCAGCAGCTTGATAGGGGACAATGCCTACGAGCAGTACTTC. Translation: CASSLIGDNAYEQYF.